The clone carrying this T cell receptor (beta chain) was recorded at least ten times. Whole blood was used without fractionation, so all unsorted peripheral T cells were included. Alpha and beta constant-region primers primed reverse transcription of around 500 ng RNA. Separate chain-specific third strand synthesis with multiplexing indices produced the alpha and beta libraries. TCRdb re-called the 5' RACE reads with MiXCR, one entry per CDR3 protein. The sample has some 19,000 distinct CDR3 sequences; roughly 9.3% are singletons. The sample comes from a study of HIV-infected patients and healthy controls. Trimming took off 6 bases at V and 0 bases at J, with 18 bases between the two ends. CDR3 length: 16 amino acids. The germline V gene encodes CDR1 MNHNY and CDR2 SVGAGI (reference sequence).

The chain joins TRBV6-6 to TRBJ2-7; the D call may be TRBD1 or TRBD2 (5 bases each). Specimen: blood. This sequence originates from an adult in good health. CDR3 bases: TGTGCCAGCAGACCTGGCCGGGACCGAGCCTCCTACGAGCAGTACTTC. Translated: CASRPGRDRASYEQYF.